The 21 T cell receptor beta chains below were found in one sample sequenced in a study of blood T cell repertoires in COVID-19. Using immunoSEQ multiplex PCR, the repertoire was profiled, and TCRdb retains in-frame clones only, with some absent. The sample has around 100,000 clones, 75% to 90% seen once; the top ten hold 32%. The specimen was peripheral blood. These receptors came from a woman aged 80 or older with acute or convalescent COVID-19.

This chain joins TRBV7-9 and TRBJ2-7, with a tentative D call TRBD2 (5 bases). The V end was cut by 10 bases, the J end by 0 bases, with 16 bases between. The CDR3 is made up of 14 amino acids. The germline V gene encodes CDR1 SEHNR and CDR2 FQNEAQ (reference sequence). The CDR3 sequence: CATIHSGISYEQYF. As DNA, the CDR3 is TGTGCCACCATCCATTCCGGGATCTCCTACGAGCAGTACTTC.

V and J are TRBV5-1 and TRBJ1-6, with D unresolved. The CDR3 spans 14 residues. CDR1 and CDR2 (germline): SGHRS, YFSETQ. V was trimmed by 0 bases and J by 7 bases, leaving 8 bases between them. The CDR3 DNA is TGCGCCAGCAGCTTGGCACAGACCAATTCACCCCTCCACTTT. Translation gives CASSLAQTNSPLHF.

The CDR3 spells CSATTGDYEQYF. In DNA, the CDR3 is TGCAGCGCCACGACAGGGGACTACGAGCAGTACTTC. The V and J genes are TRBV29-1 and TRBJ2-7, with 8 bases aligning to TRBD1. The CDR3 totals 12 residues. Germline assignment: CDR1 SQVTM and CDR2 ANQGSEA. V lost 7 bases to trimming and J lost 3 bases; unmatched junction nucleotides: 5.

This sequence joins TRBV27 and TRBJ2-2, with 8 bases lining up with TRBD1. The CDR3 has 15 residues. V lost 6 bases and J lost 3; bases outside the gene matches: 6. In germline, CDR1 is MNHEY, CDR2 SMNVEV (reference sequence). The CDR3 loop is CASRSDRVHTGELFF. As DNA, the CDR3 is TGTGCCAGCAGGTCGGACAGGGTCCACACCGGGGAGCTGTTTTTT.

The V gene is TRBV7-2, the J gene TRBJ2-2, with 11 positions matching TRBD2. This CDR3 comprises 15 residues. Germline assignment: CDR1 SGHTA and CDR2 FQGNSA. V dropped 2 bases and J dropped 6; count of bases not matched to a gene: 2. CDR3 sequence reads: CASSLSSGGAGELFF. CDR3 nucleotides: TGTGCCAGCAGCTTAAGTAGCGGGGGGGCCGGGGAGCTGTTTTTT.

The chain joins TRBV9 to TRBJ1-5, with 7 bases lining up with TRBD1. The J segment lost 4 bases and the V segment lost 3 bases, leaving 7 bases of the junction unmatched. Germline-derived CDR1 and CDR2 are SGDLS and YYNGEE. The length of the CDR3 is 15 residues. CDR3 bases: TGTGCCAGCAGCGGCGACAGGGACCCGAATCAGCCCCAGCATTTT. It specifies CASSGDRDPNQPQHF.

CDR3 nucleotides: TGTGCCAGCAGCCAAGATCCGGGACTAGGGGCACCAGATACGCAGTATTTT. Translation: CASSQDPGLGAPDTQYF. The chain carries TRBV4-2 and TRBJ2-3; 8 bases match TRBD2. Germline trimming cut 0 bases from V and 4 bases from J; bases unmatched to any gene: 9. This CDR3 is built from 17 residues. The germline V gene has CDR1 LGHNA and CDR2 YNFKEQ.

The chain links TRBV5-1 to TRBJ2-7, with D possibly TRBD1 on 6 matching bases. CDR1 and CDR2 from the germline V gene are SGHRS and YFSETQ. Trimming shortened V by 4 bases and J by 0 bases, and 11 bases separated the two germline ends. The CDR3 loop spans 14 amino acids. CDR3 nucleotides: TGCGCCAGCAGCCCCACACAGGGCTCCTACGAGCAGTACTTC. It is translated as CASSPTQGSYEQYF.

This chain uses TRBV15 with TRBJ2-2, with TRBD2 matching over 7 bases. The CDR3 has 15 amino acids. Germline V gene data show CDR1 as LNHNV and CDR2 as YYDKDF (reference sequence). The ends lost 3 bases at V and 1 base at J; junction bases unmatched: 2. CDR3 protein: CATSSGGVNTGELFF. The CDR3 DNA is TGTGCCACCAGCAGTGGGGGGGTGAACACCGGGGAGCTGTTTTTT.

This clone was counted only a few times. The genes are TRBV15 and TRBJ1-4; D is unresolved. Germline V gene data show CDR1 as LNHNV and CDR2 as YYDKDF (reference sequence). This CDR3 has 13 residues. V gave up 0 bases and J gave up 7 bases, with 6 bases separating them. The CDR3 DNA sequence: TGTGCCACCAGCAGAGACCCGGGTGAAAAACTGTTTTTT. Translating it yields CATSRDPGEKLFF.

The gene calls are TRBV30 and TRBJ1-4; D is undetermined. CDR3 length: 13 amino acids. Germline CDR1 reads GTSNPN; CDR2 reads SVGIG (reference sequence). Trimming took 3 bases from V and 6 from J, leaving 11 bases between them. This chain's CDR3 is CAWSGAAHEKLFF. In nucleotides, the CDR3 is TGTGCCTGGAGCGGAGCAGCTCATGAAAAACTGTTTTTT.

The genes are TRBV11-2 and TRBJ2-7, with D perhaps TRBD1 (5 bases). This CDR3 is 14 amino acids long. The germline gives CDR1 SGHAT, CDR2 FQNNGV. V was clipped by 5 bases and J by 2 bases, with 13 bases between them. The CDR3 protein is CASSPLLGAYEQYF. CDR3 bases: TGTGCCAGCAGCCCGTTATTAGGGGCCTACGAGCAGTACTTC.

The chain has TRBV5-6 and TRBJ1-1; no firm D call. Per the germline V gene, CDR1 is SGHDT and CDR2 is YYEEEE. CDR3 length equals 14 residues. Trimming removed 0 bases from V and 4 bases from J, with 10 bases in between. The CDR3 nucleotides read TGTGCCAGCAGCTTGGATTGGGAGGCCACTGAAGCTTTCTTT. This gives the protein CASSLDWEATEAFF.

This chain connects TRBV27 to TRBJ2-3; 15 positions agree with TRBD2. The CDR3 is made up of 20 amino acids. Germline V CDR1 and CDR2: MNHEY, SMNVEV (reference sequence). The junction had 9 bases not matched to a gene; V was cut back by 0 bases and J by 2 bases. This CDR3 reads CASSLSVGLAGGGDTDTQYF. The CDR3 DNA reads TGTGCCAGCAGTTTATCGGTGGGACTAGCGGGGGGCGGGGACACAGATACGCAGTATTTT.

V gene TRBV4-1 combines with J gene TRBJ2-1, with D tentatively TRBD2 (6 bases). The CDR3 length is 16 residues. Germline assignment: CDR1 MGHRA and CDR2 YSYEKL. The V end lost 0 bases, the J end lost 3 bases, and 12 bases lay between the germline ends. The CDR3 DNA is TGCGCCAGCAGCCAAGAGGTCGGCGGGAACTACAATGAGCAGTTCTTC. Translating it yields CASSQEVGGNYNEQFF.

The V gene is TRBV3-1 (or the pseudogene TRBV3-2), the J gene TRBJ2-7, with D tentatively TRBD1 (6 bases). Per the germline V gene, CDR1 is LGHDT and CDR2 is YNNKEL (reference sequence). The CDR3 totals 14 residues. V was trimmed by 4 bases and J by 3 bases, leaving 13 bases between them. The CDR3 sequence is CASSLATGLYEQYF. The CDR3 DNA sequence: TGTGCCAGCAGCCTTGCGACAGGTCTCTACGAGCAGTACTTC.

The DNA for the CDR3 is TGCGCCAGCAGCCAAGATGCGGCCGGGAGGGCACCCCTCCACTTT. This sequence encodes CASSQDAAGRAPLHF. This chain connects TRBV4-3 to TRBJ1-6; D gene unclear. Trimming took 0 bases from V and 11 from J, leaving 14 bases between them. Germline V gives CDR1 LGHNA, CDR2 YSLEER. The CDR3 sequence is 15 residues long.

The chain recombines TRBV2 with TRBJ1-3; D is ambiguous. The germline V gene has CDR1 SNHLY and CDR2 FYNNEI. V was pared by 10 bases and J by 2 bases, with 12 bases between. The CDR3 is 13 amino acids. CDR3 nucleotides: TGTGCCACCCAACAAGAAACTGGAAACACCATATATTTT. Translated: CATQQETGNTIYF.

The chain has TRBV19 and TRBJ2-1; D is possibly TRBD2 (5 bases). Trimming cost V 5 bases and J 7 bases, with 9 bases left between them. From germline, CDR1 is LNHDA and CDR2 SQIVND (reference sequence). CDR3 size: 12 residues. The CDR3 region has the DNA TGTGCCAGTAGTGGAGCGGAGAATGAGCAGTTCTTC. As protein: CASSGAENEQFF.

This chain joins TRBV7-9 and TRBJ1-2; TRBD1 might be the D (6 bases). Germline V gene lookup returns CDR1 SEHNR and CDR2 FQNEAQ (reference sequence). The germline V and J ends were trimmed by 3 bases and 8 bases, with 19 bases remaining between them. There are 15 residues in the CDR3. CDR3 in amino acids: CASSFGGTGLEGYTF. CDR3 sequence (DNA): TGTGCCAGCAGCTTTGGGGGAACAGGGCTAGAGGGCTACACCTTC.

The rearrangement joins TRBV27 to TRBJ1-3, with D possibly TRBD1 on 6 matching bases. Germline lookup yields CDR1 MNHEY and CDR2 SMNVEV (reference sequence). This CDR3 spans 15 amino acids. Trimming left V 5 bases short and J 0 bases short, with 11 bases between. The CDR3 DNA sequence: TGTGCCAGCAGTAACAGGGCCAGCTCTGGAAACACCATATATTTT. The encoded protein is CASSNRASSGNTIYF.